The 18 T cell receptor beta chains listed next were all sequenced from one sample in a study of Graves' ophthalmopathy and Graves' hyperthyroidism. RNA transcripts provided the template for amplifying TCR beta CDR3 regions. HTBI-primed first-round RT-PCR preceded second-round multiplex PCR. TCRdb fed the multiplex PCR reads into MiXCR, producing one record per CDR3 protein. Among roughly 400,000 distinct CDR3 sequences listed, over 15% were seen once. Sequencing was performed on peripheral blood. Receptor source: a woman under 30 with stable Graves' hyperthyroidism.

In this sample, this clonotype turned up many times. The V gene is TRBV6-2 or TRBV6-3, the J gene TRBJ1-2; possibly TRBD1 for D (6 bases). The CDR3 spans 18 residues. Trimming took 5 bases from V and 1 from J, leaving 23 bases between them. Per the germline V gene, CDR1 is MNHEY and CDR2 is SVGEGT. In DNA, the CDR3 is TGTGCCAGCAGTCCACCCGACGGTGAGACGGACAGTAACTATGGCTACACCTTC. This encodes CASSPPDGETDSNYGYTF.

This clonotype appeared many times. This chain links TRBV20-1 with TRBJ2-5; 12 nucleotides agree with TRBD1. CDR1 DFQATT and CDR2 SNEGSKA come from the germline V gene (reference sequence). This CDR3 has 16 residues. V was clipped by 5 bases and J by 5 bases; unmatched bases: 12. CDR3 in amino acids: CSAPDPGTGGGETQYF. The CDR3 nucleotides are TGCAGTGCTCCGGACCCCGGGACAGGGGGCGGGGAGACCCAGTACTTC.

CDR3: CASSPQREQQYF. The CDR3 DNA reads TGTGCCAGCTCTCCCCAGCGGGAGCAGCAGTACTTC. The chain employs TRBV6-2 or TRBV6-3 and TRBJ2-7; 8 bases match TRBD2. The CDR3 is made up of 12 amino acids. Germline CDR1 reads MNHEY; CDR2 reads SVGEGT. The trim removed 8 bases at V and 8 bases at J, leaving 8 bases unmatched.

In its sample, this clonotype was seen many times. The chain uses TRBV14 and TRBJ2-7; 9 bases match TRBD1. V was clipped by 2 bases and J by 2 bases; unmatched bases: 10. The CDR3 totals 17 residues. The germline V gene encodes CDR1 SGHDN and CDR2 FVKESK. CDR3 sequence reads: CASSQPQTGGVTYEQYF. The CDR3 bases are TGTGCCAGCAGCCAACCCCAGACAGGGGGAGTCACCTACGAGCAGTACTTC.

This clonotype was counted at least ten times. DNA of the CDR3: TGTGCCAGCAGTTATGGGGACACCGGGGAGCTGTTTTTT. Translated, it gives CASSYGDTGELFF. The chain joins TRBV6-5 to TRBJ2-2; no firm D call. Germline CDR1 MNHEY, CDR2 SVGAGI. CDR3 length equals 13 residues. V was clipped by 3 bases and J by 3 bases, with 5 bases between them.

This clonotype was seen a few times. The CDR3 bases are TGTGCCTCCCGGCTCTCTGGGGCCAACGTCCTGACTTTC. Residues: CASRLSGANVLTF. The rearrangement links TRBV11-2 to TRBJ2-6; no clear D gene. From germline, CDR1 is SGHAT and CDR2 FQNNGV. This CDR3 is 13 amino acids long. V was shortened by 11 bases and J by 0 bases, with 8 bases between the two germline ends.

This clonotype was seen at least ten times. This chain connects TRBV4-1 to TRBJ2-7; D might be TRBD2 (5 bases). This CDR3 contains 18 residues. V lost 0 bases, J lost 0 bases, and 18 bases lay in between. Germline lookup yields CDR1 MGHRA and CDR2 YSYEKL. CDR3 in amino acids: CASSQELAYGIGSYEQYF. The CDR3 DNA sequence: TGCGCCAGCAGCCAAGAGCTCGCTTACGGGATCGGCTCCTACGAGCAGTACTTC.

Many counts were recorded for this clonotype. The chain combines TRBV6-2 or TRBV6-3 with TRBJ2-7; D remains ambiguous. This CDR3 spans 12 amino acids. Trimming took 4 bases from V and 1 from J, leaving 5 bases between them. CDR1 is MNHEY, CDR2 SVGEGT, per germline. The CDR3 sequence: CASSFLSYEQYF. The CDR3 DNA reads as TGTGCCAGCAGTTTTCTGTCCTACGAGCAGTACTTC.

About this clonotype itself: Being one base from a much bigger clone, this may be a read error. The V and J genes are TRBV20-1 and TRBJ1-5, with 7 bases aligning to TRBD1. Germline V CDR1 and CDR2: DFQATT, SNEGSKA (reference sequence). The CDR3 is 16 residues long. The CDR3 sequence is CRARERSRGSDQPQHF. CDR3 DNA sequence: TGCCGTGCTAGAGAGAGGAGCAGGGGGTCCGATCAGCCCCAGCATTTT.

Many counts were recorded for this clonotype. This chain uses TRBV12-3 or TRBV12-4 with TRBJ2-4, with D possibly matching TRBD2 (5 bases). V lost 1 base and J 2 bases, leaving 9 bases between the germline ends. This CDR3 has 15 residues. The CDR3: CASSLGGPTKNIQYF. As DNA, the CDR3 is TGTGCCAGCAGTTTAGGAGGGCCCACCAAAAACATTCAGTACTTC.

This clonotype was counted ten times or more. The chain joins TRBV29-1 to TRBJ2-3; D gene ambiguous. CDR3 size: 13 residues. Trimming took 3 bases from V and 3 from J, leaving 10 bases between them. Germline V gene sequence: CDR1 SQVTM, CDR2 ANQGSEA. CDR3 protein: CSVDSPSTDTQYF. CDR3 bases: TGCAGCGTTGATAGTCCATCTACAGATACGCAGTATTTT.

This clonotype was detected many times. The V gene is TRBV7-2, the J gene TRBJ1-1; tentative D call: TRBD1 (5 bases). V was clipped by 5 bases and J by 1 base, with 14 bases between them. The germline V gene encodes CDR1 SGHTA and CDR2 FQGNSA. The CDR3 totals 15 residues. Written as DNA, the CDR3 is TGTGCCAGCAGCCCCCGTCCGACAGCGAACACTGAAGCTTTCTTT. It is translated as CASSPRPTANTEAFF.

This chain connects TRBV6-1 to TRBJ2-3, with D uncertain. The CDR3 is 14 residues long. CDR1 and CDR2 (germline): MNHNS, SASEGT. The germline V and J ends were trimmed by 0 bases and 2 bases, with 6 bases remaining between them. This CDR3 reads CASSEARATDTQYF. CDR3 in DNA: TGTGCCAGCAGTGAAGCTCGGGCCACAGATACGCAGTATTTT.

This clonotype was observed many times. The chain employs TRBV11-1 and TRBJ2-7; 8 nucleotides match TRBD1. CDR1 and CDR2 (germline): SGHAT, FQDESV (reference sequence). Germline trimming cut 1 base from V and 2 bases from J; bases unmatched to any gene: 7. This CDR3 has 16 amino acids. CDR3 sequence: CASSLGDYRGAYEQYF. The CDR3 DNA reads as TGTGCCAGCAGCTTAGGCGATTACAGGGGGGCCTACGAGCAGTACTTC.

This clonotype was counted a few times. CDR3 in DNA: TGCAGTGCTAGAGGGGGAGGGGACGGCACTGAAGCTTTCTTT. The encoded protein is CSARGGGDGTEAFF. The chain is built from TRBV20-1 and TRBJ1-1, with D tentatively TRBD1 (5 bases). The CDR3 runs to 14 residues. Germline V gene sequence: CDR1 DFQATT, CDR2 SNEGSKA (reference sequence). V gave up 1 base and J gave up 4 bases, with 13 bases separating them.

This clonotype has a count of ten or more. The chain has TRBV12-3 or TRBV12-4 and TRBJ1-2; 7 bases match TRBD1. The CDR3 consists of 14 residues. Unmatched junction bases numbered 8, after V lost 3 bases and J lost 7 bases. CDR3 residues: CASSLETGSFGYTF. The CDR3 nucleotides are TGTGCCAGCAGTTTGGAGACAGGGAGTTTTGGCTACACCTTC.

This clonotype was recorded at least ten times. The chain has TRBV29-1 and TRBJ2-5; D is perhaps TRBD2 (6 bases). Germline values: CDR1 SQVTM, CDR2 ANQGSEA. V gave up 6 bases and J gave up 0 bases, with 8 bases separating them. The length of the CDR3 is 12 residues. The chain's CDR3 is CSVGDYQETQYF. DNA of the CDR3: TGCAGCGTAGGGGACTACCAAGAGACCCAGTACTTC.

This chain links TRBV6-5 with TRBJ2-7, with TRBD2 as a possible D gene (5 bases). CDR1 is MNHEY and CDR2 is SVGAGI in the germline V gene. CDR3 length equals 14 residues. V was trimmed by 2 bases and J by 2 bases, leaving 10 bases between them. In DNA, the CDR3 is TGTGCCAGCAGTTACAACGGAGGACCCTACGAGCAGTACTTC. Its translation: CASSYNGGPYEQYF.